Shown below are 10 T cell receptor beta chains from a single sample sequenced in a study of blood T cell repertoires in COVID-19. Clones were sequenced by immunoSEQ multiplex PCR, and TCRdb holds only the in-frame ones, with some missing. There are 250,000 to 350,000 clones in the sample; over 85% occur only once, and 2.9% lies in the top ten. The specimen was PBMCs or T cells enriched from blood (not recorded which). These receptors all come from a woman aged 50 to 60 who had been exposed to COVID-19.

This CDR3 reads CASSEDRGEKLFF. The CDR3 DNA follows: TGTGCCAGCAGCGAAGACAGGGGAGAAAAACTGTTTTTT. The rearrangement uses TRBV9 and TRBJ1-4, with 8 nucleotides matching TRBD1. The J segment lost 8 bases and the V segment lost 3 bases, leaving 3 bases of the junction unmatched. The CDR3 is made up of 13 amino acids. Germline loops: CDR1 SGDLS, CDR2 YYNGEE.

The chain is built from TRBV5-6 and TRBJ1-5; 8 nucleotides match TRBD1. Germline V gene sequence: CDR1 SGHDT, CDR2 YYEEEE. The CDR3 has 16 amino acids. V lost 2 bases, J lost 3 bases, and 7 bases stayed unmatched. In DNA, the CDR3 is TGTGCCAGCAGCTTATCAGACAGGGGTACCAATCAGCCCCAGCATTTT. This codes for CASSLSDRGTNQPQHF.

The chain has TRBV4-1 and TRBJ1-3; D is ambiguous. The CDR3 length is 15 residues. CDR1 is MGHRA, CDR2 YSYEKL, per germline. V lost 7 bases, J lost 4 bases, and 17 bases lay in between. The chain's CDR3 is CASTQMGTFGNTIYF. The DNA for the CDR3 is TGCGCCAGCACCCAGATGGGCACCTTCGGAAACACCATATATTTT.

The rearrangement links TRBV18 to TRBJ2-2, with D possibly TRBD2 on 5 matching bases. Germline CDR1 reads KGHSH; CDR2 reads LQKENI. V gave up 2 bases and J gave up 5 bases, with 9 bases separating them. The CDR3 spans 14 residues. The CDR3 sequence: CASSPGSRTGELFF. The CDR3 DNA reads TGTGCCAGCTCACCAGGGAGTCGGACCGGGGAGCTGTTTTTT.

The chain has TRBV3-1 (or the pseudogene TRBV3-2) and TRBJ2-5; TRBD2 matches 8 bases. CDR3 length: 15 residues. Per the germline V gene, CDR1 is LGHDT and CDR2 is YNNKEL (reference sequence). The V and J ends lost 4 bases and 5 bases, in that order; junction bases with no gene match: 9. CDR3 protein: CASSPGAGARETQYF. CDR3 nucleotides: TGTGCCAGCAGCCCCGGAGCGGGGGCGAGGGAGACCCAGTACTTC.

This clone was seen more than once but under ten times. The rearrangement joins TRBV18 to TRBJ1-1, with D tentatively TRBD1 (5 bases). Between the trimmed V and J ends, which lost 2 bases and 10 bases, there was a span of 17 bases. Germline assignment: CDR1 KGHSH and CDR2 LQKENI. The CDR3 length is 14 residues. The DNA of the CDR3 is TGTGCCAGCTCACCATCCGGCCAGGGTGGAGCAGCTTTCTTT. Its protein product is CASSPSGQGGAAFF.

As concerns this clone: Other nucleotide sequences from this sample produce the same CDR3. The chain carries TRBV9 and TRBJ2-1, with D tentatively TRBD1 (5 bases). The V end lost 2 bases, the J end lost 0 bases, and 6 bases lay between the germline ends. CDR3 length equals 14 residues. CDR1 and CDR2 (germline): SGDLS, YYNGEE. CDR3 bases: TGTGCCAGCAGCGTCGACAGCTCCTACAATGAGCAGTTCTTC. Translating it yields CASSVDSSYNEQFF.

This chain connects TRBV6-4 to TRBJ1-1; no reliable D call. CDR1 and CDR2 from the germline V gene are MRHNA and SNTAGT. This CDR3 region has 14 residues. V was clipped by 7 bases and J by 3 bases, with 15 bases between them. The CDR3 is CASKPPGRDTEAFF. The CDR3 bases are TGTGCCAGCAAACCTCCTGGGCGAGACACTGAAGCTTTCTTT.

A note on this clone: The identical CDR3 is also encoded by other nucleotide sequences in the sample. The V gene is TRBV24-1, the J gene TRBJ2-2, with D perhaps matching TRBD1 (5 bases). The CDR3 loop spans 13 amino acids. Germline loops: CDR1 KGHDR, CDR2 SFDVKD. The V end lost 9 bases, the J end lost 2 bases, and 9 bases lay between the germline ends. Written as DNA, the CDR3 is TGTGCCACCCGCGACAGCAACACCGGGGAGCTGTTTTTT. It codes for CATRDSNTGELFF.

V usage is TRBV5-1 and J usage is TRBJ1-2; TRBD1 agrees at 8 bases. V was clipped by 4 bases and J by 4 bases; unmatched bases: 3. The CDR3 consists of 13 residues. The V gene's germline CDR1 is SGHRS and CDR2 YFSETQ. The CDR3 nucleotides read TGCGCCAGCAGCGGCGGGACAGGCTATGGCTACACCTTC. Amino acid sequence: CASSGGTGYGYTF.